The 28 T cell receptor beta chains below come from one sample, sequenced in a study of tissue T cells after allogeneic stem cell transplantation. Time point described: mouse harvest day 7 after allogeneic transplant. The graft held 10^6 splenic CD5+ T cells and 10^7 T-cell-depleted bone marrow cells. The protocol was immunoSEQ multiplex PCR, while the TCRdb copy is restricted to in-frame clones and leaves out a portion. Of fewer than 6,000 clones listed, 46% are singletons. Input material: skin. These receptors were obtained from a female BALB/c mouse given C57BL/6 T cells with graft-versus-host disease after an allogeneic hematopoietic cell transplant.

As concerns this clone: The listed genes are named as in mouse. The CDR3 is cut off 1 residue early in the read; its end comes from the germline J gene. The V call is TRBV4, the J call TRBJ2-7, with TRBD2 identical over 12 bases. The CDR3 has 14 amino acids. CDR1 and CDR2 from the germline V gene are LGHDT and YNNKQL (reference sequence). V was pared by 4 bases and J by 3 bases, with 1 base of the junction left unmatched. CDR3 in amino acids: CASSLGLGGYEQYF. The part of the CDR3 DNA that was read is TGTGCCAGCAGCTTGGGACTGGGGGGCTATGAACAGTAC.

About this clone: Gene and germline names: mouse. The read terminates 1 residue ahead of where the CDR3 ends, so the germline J gene completes it. This chain links TRBV26 with TRBJ2-1, with 9 bases lining up with TRBD2. The CDR3 totals 14 residues. The V gene end was trimmed by 2 bases and the J gene end by 6 bases; junction bases not matched to a gene: 2. The V gene's germline CDR1 is KGHPV and CDR2 FQNQEV (reference sequence). The part of the CDR3 DNA that was read is TGTGCCAGCAGTCTGAACTGGGGGGTTGCTGAGCAGTTC. Translating gives CASSLNWGVAEQF. The whole CDR3 is CASSLNWGVAEQFF.

Only a few counts were recorded for this clone. Gene names refer to mouse genes. The observed sequence ends 1 residue before the CDR3 terminus, with the missing tail filled in from the germline J gene. The chain couples TRBV19 to TRBJ1-5; 9 bases map to TRBD1. V trimming: 5 bases; J trimming: 4 bases; junction bases outside the gene matches: 1. The CDR3 runs to 13 residues. Germline assignment: CDR1 FNHDT and CDR2 SITEND (reference sequence). This CDR3 reads CASRTGGNQAPLF. CDR3 DNA (partial): TGTGCCAGCAGGACAGGGGGTAACCAGGCTCCGCTT.

For this clone: The gene names here belong to mouse. The read ends 1 residue before the CDR3 terminus; that terminus is restored from the germline J gene. This chain uses TRBV29 with TRBJ1-1; D gene unclear. CDR3 size: 13 residues. Trimming took off 3 bases at V and 4 bases at J, with 9 bases between the two ends. Germline CDR1 is MSHET and CDR2 is SYDVDS. The CDR3 DNA, read in part, is TGTGCTAGCAGTTTGGGGTCAGGCACAGAAGTCTTC. Translated, it gives CASSLGSGTEVF. The whole CDR3 reads CASSLGSGTEVFF.

This clone has just a few counts. Gene names refer to mouse genes. With the read ending 1 residue before the CDR3 end, the germline J gene is used to fill in that end. The chain combines TRBV24 with TRBJ2-3, with a weak D call TRBD1 (5 bases). The V end lost 6 bases, the J end lost 4 bases, and 8 bases lay between the germline ends. Germline CDR1 KGHTA, CDR2 FRNEEI. The CDR3 length is 12 residues. Incomplete CDR3 DNA: TGTGCCAGCAGGCGGACAACAGAAACGCTGTAT. Translating gives CASRRTTETLY. The whole CDR3 protein is CASRRTTETLYF.

As for this clone: Genes and germline are mouse. Incomplete CDR3 DNA: TGTGCCAGCACAACTAGTGCAGAAACGCTGTAT. Amino acids: CASTTSAETLY. The entire CDR3 protein is CASTTSAETLYF. The chain combines TRBV26 with TRBJ2-3, with no clear D. The read stops 1 residue short of the end of the CDR3; the missing end is completed from the germline J gene. There are 12 residues in the CDR3. The ends were cut back, 7 bases at V and 0 bases at J, with 5 bases in the middle. Germline CDR1 is KGHPV and CDR2 is FQNQEV (reference sequence).

Comment on this clone: The genes and germline here are from mouse. The CDR3 end falls 1 residue outside the read, so it is completed with the germline J gene. The chain is built from TRBV16 and TRBJ2-3; D gene ambiguous. CDR3 length equals 11 residues. Looked up from germline, CDR1 is SGHSA and CDR2 is FRNQAP. V was pared by 5 bases and J by 6 bases, with 6 bases between. The CDR3 protein is CASSVGETLYF. CDR3 DNA, as far as it was read: TGTGCAAGCAGCGTAGGGGAAACGCTGTAT.

About this clone: Gene names are the mouse ones. The read halts 1 residue ahead of the CDR3 end, with the missing end drawn from the germline J gene. The J gene is TRBJ1-1, the V gene TRBV26; maybe TRBD1 (5 bases). This CDR3 comprises 13 residues. Germline CDR1 reads KGHPV; CDR2 reads FQNQEV (reference sequence). V shed 4 bases and J shed 1 base, with 7 bases lying between them. CDR3 DNA (partial): TGTGCCAGCAGTCCTCAGGGGAACACAGAAGTCTTC. Translating gives CASSPQGNTEVF. In full, the CDR3 reads CASSPQGNTEVFF.

This clone appeared a few times. The listed genes are named as in mouse. The CDR3 is cut off 1 residue early in the read; its end comes from the germline J gene. The chain links TRBV26 to TRBJ1-2; 8 nucleotides align to TRBD1. Trimming removed 5 bases from V and 0 bases from J; junction bases left unmatched: 2. CDR1 is KGHPV, CDR2 FQNQEV, per germline (reference sequence). The CDR3 consists of 14 residues. Partial CDR3 DNA: TGTGCCAGCAGTATACAGGGGGCAAACTCCGACTACACC. It encodes CASSIQGANSDYT. The entire CDR3 protein is CASSIQGANSDYTF. The full variable domain, with the rest looked up from reference TRBV26 and TRBJ1-2, is NSKVIQTPRYLVKGQGQKAKMRCIPEKGHPVVFWYQQNKNNEFKFLINFQNQEVLQQIDMTEKRFSAECPSNSPCSLEIQSSEAGDSALYLCASSIQGANSDYTFGSGTRLLVI.

With regard to this clone: Genes and germline come from the mouse. Read data end 1 residue before the CDR3 end; the end is taken from the germline J gene. The chain employs TRBV12-2 and TRBJ1-3; 8 positions match TRBD1. The junction had 3 bases not matched to a gene; V was cut back by 0 bases and J by 0 bases. CDR1 and CDR2 from the germline V gene are SGHLS and HYDKME. The CDR3 is 16 residues long. The part of the CDR3 DNA that was read is TGTGCCAGCTCTCTCGCACAGGGGGGTTCTGGAAATACGCTCTAT. It codes for CASSLAQGGSGNTLY. The whole CDR3 is CASSLAQGGSGNTLYF.

This clone was observed a handful of times. Gene names denote mouse genes. The read comes to an end 1 residue before the CDR3 does, leaving the germline J gene to fill in the end. This chain links TRBV13-1 with TRBJ2-2, with TRBD1 matching 7 bases. The CDR3 totals 14 residues. The germline V gene encodes CDR1 NSHNY and CDR2 SYGAGN. After removal of 5 bases from V and 1 base from J, the junction contained 2 bases not matched to a gene. CDR3: CASSRDRNTGQLYF. Incomplete CDR3 DNA: TGTGCCAGCAGCCGGGACAGAAACACCGGGCAGCTCTAC.

A note on this clone: Germline and genes: mouse. The CDR3 goes on 1 residue after the read ends, and that part is filled in from the germline J gene. This chain connects TRBV15 to TRBJ1-4; no firm D call. Trimming stripped 4 bases from V and 5 bases from J, with 2 bases between. Germline CDR1 is SGHND and CDR2 is FRSKSL. This CDR3 has 11 amino acids. The sequenced part of the CDR3 DNA is TGTGCCAGCAGTTCGAACGAAAGATTATTT. It is translated as CASSSNERLF. The full CDR3 protein reads CASSSNERLFF. The full variable domain, its missing parts supplied by reference TRBV15 and TRBJ1-4, is DAGVTQTPRHEVAEKGQTIILKCEPVSGHNDLFWYRQTKIQGLELLSYFRSKSLMEDGGAFKDRFKAEMLNSSFSTLKIQPTEPKDSAVYLCASSSNERLFFGHGTKLSVL.

In regard to this clone: Gene names denote mouse genes. The read comes to an end 1 residue before the CDR3 does, leaving the germline J gene to fill in the end. This rearrangement joins TRBV26 to TRBJ2-1; 8 positions match TRBD2. The CDR3 runs to 15 residues. The germline CDR1 and CDR2 sequences are KGHPV and FQNQEV (reference sequence). The V gene end was trimmed by 3 bases and the J gene end by 0 bases; junction bases not matched to a gene: 1. This chain's CDR3 is CASSLGLGNYAEQFF. The CDR3 bases that were read are TGTGCCAGCAGTCTCGGACTGGGTAACTATGCTGAGCAGTTC.

Regarding this clone: Gene names are the mouse ones. The read halts 1 residue ahead of the CDR3 end, with the missing end drawn from the germline J gene. The chain has TRBV26 and TRBJ1-1, with TRBD1 matching over 7 bases. The V and J ends lost 5 bases and 4 bases, in that order; junction bases with no gene match: 4. The CDR3 is 13 amino acids. CDR1 and CDR2 from the germline V gene are KGHPV and FQNQEV (reference sequence). The CDR3 spells CASSFRGGTEVFF. The CDR3 bases that were read are TGTGCCAGCAGTTTCAGGGGGGGCACAGAAGTCTTC. Variable domain in full (rest from reference TRBV26 and TRBJ1-1): NSKVIQTPRYLVKGQGQKAKMRCIPEKGHPVVFWYQQNKNNEFKFLINFQNQEVLQQIDMTEKRFSAECPSNSPCSLEIQSSEAGDSALYLCASSFRGGTEVFFGKGTRLTVV.

As concerns this clone: Genes and germline come from the mouse. The CDR3 sequence: CSSSQRTANTEVFF. The CDR3 DNA, read in part, is TGCTCCAGCAGTCAACGGACAGCAAACACAGAAGTCTTC. The chain employs TRBV23 and TRBJ1-1; no DNA check was done on the table's D call, TRBD1. The CDR3 end lies 1 residue beyond the end of the read and is filled in from the germline J gene. CDR3 length: 14 amino acids. Germline assignment: CDR1 KGHTA and CDR2 FQNQQP.

Details on this clone: These gene names are mouse names. CDR3 DNA (partial): TGCTCCAGCAGTCCCAGACAGACAAACACCGGGCAGCTCTAC. Amino acid sequence: CSSSPRQTNTGQLY. The complete CDR3 protein is CSSSPRQTNTGQLYF. The rearrangement links TRBV23 to TRBJ2-2; TRBD1, the table's D call, lacks a check against the DNA. The observed sequence ends 1 residue before the CDR3 terminus, with the missing tail filled in from the germline J gene. Germline values: CDR1 KGHTA, CDR2 FQNQQP. This CDR3 comprises 15 residues. Together with reference TRBV23 and TRBJ2-2, the CDR3 gives the full variable domain: DAAVTQKPRYLIKMKGQEAEMKCIPEKGHTAVFWYQQKQSKELKFLIYFQNQQPLDQIDMVKERFSAVCPSSSLCSLGIRTCEAEDSALYLCSSSPRQTNTGQLYFGEGSKLTVL.

This clone was found a few times. The germline and genes are mouse ones. The read terminates 1 residue ahead of where the CDR3 ends, so the germline J gene completes it. This rearrangement joins TRBV23 to TRBJ1-5; the table's D call TRBD1 went unverified against the DNA. CDR1 KGHTA and CDR2 FQNQQP come from the germline V gene. The CDR3 totals 15 residues. CDR3 protein: CSSSQSPTLNQAPLF. The CDR3 DNA, read in part, is TGCTCCAGCAGTCAATCGCCGACACTCAACCAGGCTCCGCTT.

This clone was detected only a few times. Each gene name is a mouse one. Read sequence stops 1 residue before the CDR3 end, and the germline J gene provides the missing end. The chain combines TRBV12-1 with TRBJ2-2, with D possibly being TRBD2 (6 bases). Germline V gene sequence: CDR1 SGHSN, CDR2 HYEKVE. This CDR3 has 15 residues. V dropped 4 bases and J dropped 0 bases, with 11 bases sitting between them. CDR3 DNA (partial): TGTGCCAGCTCCCGATGGGGGACAAACACCGGGCAGCTCTAC. Its protein is CASSRWGTNTGQLY. The full-length CDR3 reads as CASSRWGTNTGQLYF. The full variable domain, its missing parts supplied by reference TRBV12-1 and TRBJ2-2, is DSGVVQSPRHIIKEKGGRSVLTCIPISGHSNVVWYQQTLGKELKFLIQHYEKVERDKGFLPSRFSVQQFDDYHSEMNMSALELEDSAMYFCASSRWGTNTGQLYFGEGSKLTVL.

A word on this clone: Any gene name here is a mouse gene name. The CDR3 end is not reached by the read, which stops 1 residue before it; the germline J gene fills it in. V usage is TRBV24 and J usage is TRBJ2-2; D may be TRBD2 (7 bases). Trimming shortened V by 0 bases and J by 4 bases, and 12 bases separated the two germline ends. CDR3 length equals 16 residues. Germline-derived CDR1 and CDR2 are KGHTA and FRNEEI. CDR3 DNA, as far as it was read: TGTGCCAGCAGTCTGTATCGGGGGGCGGGCACCGGGCAGCTCTAC. Encoded protein: CASSLYRGAGTGQLY. The complete CDR3 sequence is CASSLYRGAGTGQLYF.

A remark on this clone: These gene names are mouse names. The read gets to within 1 residue of the CDR3 end, and the germline J gene fills in the rest. The V and J genes are TRBV26 and TRBJ2-4, with 10 bases lining up with TRBD2. Trimming cost V 6 bases and J 5 bases; bases outside gene matches: 5. CDR1 KGHPV and CDR2 FQNQEV come from the germline V gene (reference sequence). The CDR3 sequence is 14 residues long. Partial CDR3 DNA: TGTGCCAGCAGATTACTGGGGGGGGGAAACACCTTGTAC. Translated: CASRLLGGGNTLY. The full CDR3 sequence reads CASRLLGGGNTLYF.

To note about this clone: The gene names given are mouse names. The CDR3 goes on 1 residue after the read ends, and that part is filled in from the germline J gene. The chain combines TRBV26 with TRBJ2-4; D might be TRBD1 or TRBD2, each matching 5 bases. V was pared by 2 bases and J by 7 bases, with 7 bases between. CDR1 and CDR2 from the germline V gene are KGHPV and FQNQEV (reference sequence). The CDR3 length is 12 residues. The covered CDR3 bases are TGTGCCAGCAGTCTGGGGGGAGACACCTTGTAC. Residues: CASSLGGDTLY. The whole CDR3 sequence reads CASSLGGDTLYF.

This clone came up once. Here the gene names and germline are mouse. The CDR3 loop is CASSTQGNSDYTF. The CDR3 DNA, read in part, is TGTGCCAGCAGCACTCAGGGGAACTCCGACTACACC. This chain links TRBV26 with TRBJ1-2, with D maybe TRBD1 (6 bases). The read is 1 residue too short to cover the CDR3 end, so that end is filled in from the germline J gene. Between the trimmed V and J ends, which lost 6 bases and 2 bases, there was a span of 10 bases. There are 13 residues in the CDR3. Germline V gene data show CDR1 as KGHPV and CDR2 as FQNQEV (reference sequence).

A remark on this clone: Gene and germline names: mouse. The read is 1 residue too short to cover the CDR3 end, so that end is filled in from the germline J gene. The rearrangement links TRBV13-2 to TRBJ2-5; D gene uncertain. The CDR3 runs to 13 residues. In germline, CDR1 is NNHNN, CDR2 SYGAGS (reference sequence). Trimming removed 1 base at V and 2 bases at J, with 5 bases between. The CDR3 is CASGDRGQDTQYF. The sequenced part of the CDR3 DNA is TGTGCCAGCGGTGATCGAGGCCAAGACACCCAGTAC.

This clone was seen a few times. Germline and genes here are mouse. The read comes to an end 1 residue before the CDR3 does, leaving the germline J gene to fill in the end. The chain employs TRBV23 and TRBJ2-7; no DNA check was done on the table's D call, TRBD1. The CDR3 has 13 residues. Germline lookup yields CDR1 KGHTA and CDR2 FQNQQP. The CDR3 here is CSSTRQGADEQYF. Partial CDR3 DNA: TGCTCCAGCACAAGACAGGGGGCAGATGAACAGTAC.

About this clone itself: Mouse gene names and germline throughout. Sequencing ends 1 residue short of the CDR3 end; the germline J gene provides the rest. The chain combines TRBV3 with TRBJ1-1, with TRBD1 identical over 7 bases. This CDR3 region has 15 residues. Germline V gives CDR1 SNHLY, CDR2 FYNGKV (reference sequence). Unmatched junction bases numbered 5, after V lost 4 bases and J lost 0 bases. The CDR3 bases that were read are TGTGCCAGCAGCTCGACCGGGACAGCAAACACAGAAGTCTTC. This translates into CASSSTGTANTEVF. The entire CDR3 is CASSSTGTANTEVFF.

With respect to this clone: Gene names denote mouse genes. The CDR3 spells CASGDHWGGSQNTLYF. The sequenced CDR3 bases are TGTGCCAGCGGTGATCACTGGGGGGGCAGTCAAAACACCTTGTAC. V usage is TRBV13-2 and J usage is TRBJ2-4, with 11 bases aligning to TRBD2. The DNA ends 1 residue before the CDR3 does, and the rest of the CDR3 is filled in from the germline J gene. V dropped 1 base and J dropped 0; count of bases not matched to a gene: 1. Per germline, CDR1 NNHNN and CDR2 SYGAGS (reference sequence). The CDR3 is 16 residues long.

About this clone: Germline and genes: mouse. Partial CDR3 DNA: TGTGCCAGCAGTCTACAGGGGGCTGGTCAAAACACCTTGTAC. Its protein product is CASSLQGAGQNTLY. The whole CDR3 protein reads CASSLQGAGQNTLYF. This rearrangement joins TRBV26 to TRBJ2-4, with 9 bases identical to TRBD1. The CDR3 end is not reached by the read, which stops 1 residue before it; the germline J gene fills it in. Per germline, CDR1 KGHPV and CDR2 FQNQEV (reference sequence). The length of the CDR3 is 15 residues. With V trimmed by 3 bases and J by 1 base, 2 bases remained unmatched.

This clone was found a few times. Gene names and germline match the mouse. The read terminates 1 residue ahead of where the CDR3 ends, so the germline J gene completes it. Other DNA variants within this sample encode the same CDR3. This rearrangement joins TRBV26 to TRBJ1-2; D unclear. The CDR3 contains 13 residues. Trimming pared 2 bases from V and 0 bases from J, leaving 4 bases between. CDR1 is KGHPV, CDR2 FQNQEV, per germline (reference sequence). The CDR3 spells CASSLAANSDYTF. The CDR3 bases that were read are TGTGCCAGCAGTCTGGCGGCAAACTCCGACTACACC.